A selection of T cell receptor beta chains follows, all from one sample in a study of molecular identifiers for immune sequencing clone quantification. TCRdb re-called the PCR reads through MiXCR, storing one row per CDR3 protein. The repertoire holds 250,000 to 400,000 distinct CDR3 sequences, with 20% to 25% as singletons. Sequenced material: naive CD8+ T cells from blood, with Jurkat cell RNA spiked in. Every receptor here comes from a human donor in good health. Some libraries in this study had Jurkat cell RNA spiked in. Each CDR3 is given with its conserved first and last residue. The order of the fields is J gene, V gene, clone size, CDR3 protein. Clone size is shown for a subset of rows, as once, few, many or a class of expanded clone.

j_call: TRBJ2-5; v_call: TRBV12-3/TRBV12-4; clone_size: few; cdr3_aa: CASSLLAGVLETQYF
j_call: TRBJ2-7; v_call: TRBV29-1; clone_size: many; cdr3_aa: CSVEDPSTGRYEQYF
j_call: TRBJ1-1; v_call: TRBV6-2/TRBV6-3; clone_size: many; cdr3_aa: CASSYFYIDTEAFF
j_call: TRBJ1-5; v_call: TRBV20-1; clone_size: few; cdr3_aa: CSARGRASQPQHF
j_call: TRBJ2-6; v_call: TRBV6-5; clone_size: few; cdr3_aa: CASSYFPGITDRDLLSGANVLTF
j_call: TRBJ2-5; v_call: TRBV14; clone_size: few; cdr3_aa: CASSQENPGETQYF
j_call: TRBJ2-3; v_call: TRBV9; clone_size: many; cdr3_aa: CASSLGGGGSTDTQYF
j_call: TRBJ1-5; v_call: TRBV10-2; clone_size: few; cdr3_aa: CASSDPSWGNQPQHF
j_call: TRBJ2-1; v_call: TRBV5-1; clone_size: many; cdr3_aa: CASSPPGGNEQFF
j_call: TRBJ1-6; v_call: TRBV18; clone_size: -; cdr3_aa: CASSPREPYNSPLHF
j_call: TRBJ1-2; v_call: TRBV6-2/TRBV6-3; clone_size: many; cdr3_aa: CASSPGPGGYGYTF
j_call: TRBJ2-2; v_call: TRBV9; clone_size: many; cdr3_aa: CASSVRYGELFF
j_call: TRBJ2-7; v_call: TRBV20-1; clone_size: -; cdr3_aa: CGARGRGGASDEQYF
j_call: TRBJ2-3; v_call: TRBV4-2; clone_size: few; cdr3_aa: CASSHGGFSTDTQYF
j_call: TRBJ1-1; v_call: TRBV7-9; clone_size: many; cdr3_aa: CASSLVDSEAFF
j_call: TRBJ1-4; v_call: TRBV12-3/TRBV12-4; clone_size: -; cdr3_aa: CASRPPQGNFSEKLFF
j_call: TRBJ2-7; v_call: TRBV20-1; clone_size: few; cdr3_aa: CSARDGQGDKELSYEQYF
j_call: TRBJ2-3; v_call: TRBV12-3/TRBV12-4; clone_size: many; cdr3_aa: CASRLGTSGDTQYF
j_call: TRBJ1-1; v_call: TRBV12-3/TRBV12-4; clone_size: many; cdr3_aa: CASSVRTGPGPEAFF
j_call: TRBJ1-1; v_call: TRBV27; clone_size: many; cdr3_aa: CASSLGLRTEAFF
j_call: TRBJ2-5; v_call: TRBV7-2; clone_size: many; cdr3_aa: CASSFGGEETQYF
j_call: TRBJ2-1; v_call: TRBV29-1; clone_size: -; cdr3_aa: CSVGARLAGSYNEQFF
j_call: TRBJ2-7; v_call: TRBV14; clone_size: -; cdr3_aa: CASSQVNQAGEQYF
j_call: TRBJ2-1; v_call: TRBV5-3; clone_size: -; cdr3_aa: CASSWGTGLGGEQFF